This T cell receptor beta chain comes out of a study of beta chain features in type 1 diabetes. A CD45RO/CCR7/CD25/CD127/CD95/CD27 panel sorted naive, central memory, regulatory and stem cell-like memory CD4+ cells. Without exception, sorted populations had purity beyond 95%. As for this clone: The antigen is unknown. The germline gene is not matched at one end of the junction; a read error may be the cause.

General observations from the study: All four CD4+ subsets of Type 1 diabetes patients contained TCRB CDR3s that were moderately but significantly shorter. Cells expressing TCR highly could be over-represented by cDNA sequencing. Fewer insertions but more deletions were seen at VDJ junctions in type 1 diabetes patients.

Sequenced material consisted of expressed TCRB transcripts (all of the isolated RNA was reverse transcribed). Libraries were prepared by immunoSEQ multiplex PCR; TCRdb keeps only in-frame clonotypes and omits some of them. The sample holds around 650,000 clones, under 15% seen once. Germline CDR1 and CDR2: SSHAT and FNYEAQ (reference sequence). The CDR3 is 13 amino acids. The gene calls are TRBV7-7 and TRBJ2-3; a possible D gene is TRBD2 (6 bases). Input material: naive CD4+ T cells from blood. This receptor was identified in a man under 40 with type 1 diabetes. The CDR3 coding sequence is TGTGCTAGCAGCCGGGGGAACGCAGATACGCAGTATTTT. This translates into CASSRGNADTQYF. Together with reference TRBV7-7 and TRBJ2-3, the CDR3 gives the full variable domain: GAGVSQSPRYKVTKRGQDVTLRCDPISSHATLYWYQQALGQGPEFLTYFNYEAQPDKSGLPSDRFSAERPEGSISTLTIQRTEQRDSAMYRCASSRGNADTQYFGPGTRLTVL.